This T cell receptor beta chain originates from a study of cytomegalovirus exposure and HLA in healthy donors. As for the study in general: The approximately 100 million unique TCR beta sequences, from roughly 170 million T cells, were found by an earlier analysis. Study results and limitations: When a later analysis was performed, an Asian-associated ancestry cluster reportedly had fewer N-insertions than the roughly 700-donor mean. Specificity of three CMV-associated chains for CMV antigens was verified in vitro. Within an earlier analysis, most TCR beta V segments proved productive either about 87% or about 30% of the time.

The PCR contained 60 Vbeta and 13 Jbeta primers. TCRdb keeps only in-frame clones here, not all; method: immunoSEQ multiplex PCR. This sample yields 90,000 or so clones, of which over 65% are seen a single time; 15% to 20% belongs to the top ten. Trimming shortened V by 2 bases and J by 4 bases, and 3 bases separated the two germline ends. The CDR3 has 12 amino acids. Germline CDR1 is LNHNV and CDR2 is YYDKDF (reference sequence). Comment on this clone: Antigen specificity is unknown.

The sample comprised PBMCs. This TCR derives from a woman younger than 30 in good health and CMV-seropositive. This chain links TRBV15 with TRBJ2-1; D not resolved. DNA of the CDR3: TGTGCCACCAGCAGACCTTACAATGAGCAGTTCTTC. It encodes CATSRPYNEQFF.